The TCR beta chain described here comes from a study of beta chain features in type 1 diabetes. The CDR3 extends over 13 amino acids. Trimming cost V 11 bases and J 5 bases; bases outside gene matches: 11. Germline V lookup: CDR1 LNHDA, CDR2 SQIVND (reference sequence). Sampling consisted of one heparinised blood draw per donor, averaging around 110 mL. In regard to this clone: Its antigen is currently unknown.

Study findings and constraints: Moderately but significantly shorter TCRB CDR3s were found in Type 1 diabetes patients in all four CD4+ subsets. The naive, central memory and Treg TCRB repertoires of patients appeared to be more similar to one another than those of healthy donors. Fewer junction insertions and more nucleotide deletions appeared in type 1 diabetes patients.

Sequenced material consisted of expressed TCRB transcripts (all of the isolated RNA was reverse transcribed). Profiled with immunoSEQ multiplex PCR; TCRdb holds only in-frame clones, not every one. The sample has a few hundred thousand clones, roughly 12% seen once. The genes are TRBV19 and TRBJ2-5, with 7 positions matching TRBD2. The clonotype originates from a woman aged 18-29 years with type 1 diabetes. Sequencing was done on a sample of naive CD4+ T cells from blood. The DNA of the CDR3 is TGTGCCGTGGCCGGGGGGACGTGGGAGACCCAGTACTTC. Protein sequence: CAVAGGTWETQYF.